This T cell receptor (beta chain) was captured in a study of blood T cell repertoires in COVID-19. Across the whole study: Sites across the United States, Italy and Spain contributed samples from acute and convalescent COVID-19. PBMCs, B-cell-depleted T cells, or T cells provided the cDNA or gDNA that made up the material.

Under the authors' procedure: Nucleated cell number was recorded as an estimate derived from reference gene primer amplification. Assay used: immunoSEQ multiplex PCR; TCRdb lists only in-frame clones, some missing. That table is the source of V, J and clone size, and D and trimming were worked out from the DNA. The repertoire holds approximately 89,000 clones, with about 80% as singletons. The TCR was taken from a man in his sixties or seventies with acute or convalescent COVID-19. Sequenced input: peripheral blood.

Written as DNA, the CDR3 is TGTGCCAGCAGCCACTTAGCGGGTGCTGTCTACGAGCAGTACTTC. Amino acid sequence: CASSHLAGAVYEQYF. The genes are TRBV3-1 (or the pseudogene TRBV3-2) and TRBJ2-7, with 7 positions matching TRBD2. The V and J ends lost 3 bases and 3 bases, in that order; junction bases with no gene match: 8. Looked up from germline, CDR1 is LGHDT and CDR2 is YNNKEL (reference sequence). The CDR3 consists of 15 residues.